This record looks at one T cell receptor (beta chain) sequence and its context. This clonotype was counted ten times or more. Its antigen is currently not known. Base qualities are not provided; no much larger clone lies one nucleotide away. The data stem from a study of regulatory T cells in long-lasting Graves disease (dated by TCRdb to about 2021). Context from the whole study: Patients with newly diagnosed Graves' disease had been on antithyroid drugs for under 3 months. Peripheral blood TCR sequencing and RNA sequencing compared persistent Graves' disease patients with newly diagnosed Graves' disease patients. The study was conducted in China and was registered as a clinical trial. A total of roughly 35 samples were covered by TCR sequencing, comprising 13 persistent and 20 or so newly diagnosed Graves' disease patients.

What the time point label conveys for this sample: newly diagnosed GD, antithyroid drugs for less than 3 months. For both TCR sequencing and RNA sequencing, RNA was extracted from PBMCs using TRIzol. The diagnosis of Graves' disease followed American Thyroid Association guidelines. Patients for the study were recruited at an endocrinology department in Xi'an, China. Each patient gave roughly 10 milliliters of peripheral blood, collected in an EDTA anticoagulant tube. PBMCs were isolated by Ficoll Paque Plus density gradient separation without further T cell sorting. RNA quality was checked with an Agilent 2100 Bioanalyzer and agarose gel, and concentration with a NanoDrop 2000. The library was prepared using multiplex PCR. Instrument used: Illumina HiSeq 4000. TCR beta libraries were built with iRepertoire HTBI primers and Arm-PCR amplification of CDR3 regions. Gel purification was performed on PCR products prior to sequencing. For the original study's pipeline: Gene usage analysis of CDR3 amino acid clonotypes relied on the 62 TRBV and around 13 TRBJ segments identified across samples. COPE and FqMerger were used to merge filtered high-quality paired reads into contigs. BLAST was used to align contigs to IMGT TRBV, TRBD and TRBJ reference genes, and CDR3 was defined according to IMGT. Any clonotype with a frequency above 0.1% was classified as a highly expanded clone. Shannon entropy was used to measure repertoire diversity, and the Gini coefficient was used to measure V-J evenness. A clonotype was considered public if more than one individual shared it. TCRdb trimmed public reads at Q25 via fastp, called clones via MiXCR and kept in-frame beta chains. One record per CDR3 amino acid sequence lists the most common genes and DNA. TCRdb, rather than the study authors, made the V and J calls. This sample lists about 400,000 distinct CDR3 sequences; 15% were detected once. The ten largest make up about 8% of the sample.

Broad study findings and their caveats: Sequencing and analysis were restricted to the TCR beta chain. The authors noted that the small sample size was a limitation that may lower accuracy. Persistent patients shared more public clonotypes among themselves (around 2,700) than newly diagnosed patients did (roughly 920). Lower TCR Shannon entropy and fewer highly expanded clones were observed in persistent Graves' disease patients than in newly diagnosed patients, which suggested clonal expansion. Preferential use of TRBV28, TRBJ1-2 and TRBJ2-5 was observed in persistent disease, whereas TRBV20-1 and TRBJ2-1 were favored in newly diagnosed disease. The study examined only peripheral blood because the primary lesion, thyroid tissue, could not be accessed.

CDR1 and CDR2 (SGHTA, FQGNSA) derive from the germline V gene. Taken from cysteine to phenylalanine, the CDR3 has 15 residues. Only the CDR3 portion is preserved as DNA: 45 bases, with reading frame beginning at the first base. V gives up 4 bases and J gives up 1 base, and the segment between their germline ends measures 12 bases. The sample also formed part of further work on T cells in Graves' hyperthyroidism and ophthalmopathy. As that second study puts it: Graves' hyperthyroidism was defined as stable when no progression to ophthalmopathy occurred over 18 months of follow-up. Hyperthyroidism patients were newly diagnosed, had a disease duration of under 2 months, and were aged 18 to 65 years. Any patient with an uncontrolled infection, another autoimmune disease, pregnancy or lactation was excluded. Diagnoses relied on clinical symptoms, serum thyroxine and TRAb, thyroid ultrasound and orbital computed tomography. For the first round of RT-PCR on the TCR CDR3, the HTBI primer set was used together with the Qiagen OneStep RT-PCR kit. Most expanded thyroid clonotypes (frequency above 0.001) were also found in blood, which suggests that blood repertoires may mirror thyroid immune responses. A model built on a 13 V-J signature distinguished ophthalmopathy from stable hyperthyroidism, reaching about 88% sensitivity and 81.08% specificity in cross-validation and 80%/75% in testing. In validation, the model predicted progression to ophthalmopathy a median of roughly six months before onset, with over 55% sensitivity and more than 72% specificity. TCR V-J signatures able to tell the groups apart were searched for in a discovery cohort of 100 patients, of whom fewer than 45 had Graves' ophthalmopathy and 57 had stable Graves' hyperthyroidism. Whether ophthalmopathy could be predicted prospectively was tested in an independent validation cohort made up of about 18 hyperthyroidism patients plus 17 patients who later progressed to ophthalmopathy. The approximately 100 discovery patients were divided at random into training and test sets in a 7:3 ratio. The study also compared thyroid tissue and blood T-cell repertoires from roughly 6 Graves' hyperthyroidism patients. Following sampling, methimazole starting at 30 mg daily was given to hyperthyroidism patients, and high-dose intravenous methylprednisolone was given to ophthalmopathy patients. Libraries were constructed in a second round of multiplex PCR, after which size selection and purification were carried out. Paired-end sequencing of the libraries was performed with 100 bp reads on an Illumina HiSeq2000. Raw data were processed with SOAPnuke, discarding reads with adapters, uncalled bases, mean Phred below 15, or no exact constant-primer or identifier match. COPE v1.2.5 was used to merge the high-quality paired reads, and each unique nucleotide sequence was defined as a clonotype. Clonotypes were aligned to IMGT TRBV, TRBD and TRBJ reference segments using MiTCR v1.1. The analysis included only V-J combinations with a frequency above 0.0001, which together covered 99% to 99.2% of the repertoires. A TCS score was defined as the ratio of F50 (clonal expansion) to E x V (chaos), with BLOSUM62-based TCRdist applied between CDR3 peptides within each V-J. Welch's t-statistics and random forest reduced roughly 500 V-J features to fewer than 15, which were used in a naive Bayes classifier (R e1071). Sample size was not statistically predetermined, and blinding of investigators to group allocation was not performed. The paper reports TCR Vbeta CDR3 sequencing of approximately 130 peripheral blood samples: under 45 ophthalmopathy, fewer than 80 hyperthyroidism and around 17 progressor patients.

The sequence joins TRBV7-2 to TRBJ2-3, and possibly TRBD1, on 5 matching bases. The source is a woman aged 40 to 55 with Graves disease. Donor details come from another sample of the same person, matched by shared clones. The sequencing here drew on peripheral blood mononuclear cells (PBMCs), taken at new diagnosis, from a patient treated with antithyroid drugs. For the CDR3, the sequence is CASSSWTRGTDTQYF. The DNA sequence is as follows: TGTGCCAGCAGCTCCTGGACCAGGGGCACAGATACGCAGTATTTT.